This entry features one TCR beta chain sequence. This sample stems from a study of blood T cell repertoires in COVID-19. About the study: The cDNA or gDNA used as material had been derived from T cells, B-cell-depleted T cells, or PBMCs.

Repertoires were generated with immunoSEQ multiplex PCR, while TCRdb's copy carries only in-frame clones and drops some. The table includes about 73,000 clones, around 90% detected once. This CDR3 region has 16 residues. CDR1 and CDR2 (germline): SGHTA, FQGNSA. J was trimmed by 9 bases and V by 3 bases; bases with no gene match: 6. The sequenced sample was peripheral blood. This clonotype originated in a woman older than 75 with active or convalescent COVID-19. The rearrangement links TRBV7-2 to TRBJ2-4; TRBD2 agrees at 15 bases. The CDR3 DNA follows: TGTGCCAGCAGCTTCGGACTAGCGGGGGGGAAGGGCATTCAGTACTTC. Amino acids: CASSFGLAGGKGIQYF.